The T cell receptor beta chain described here comes from a study of esophageal squamous cell carcinoma under preoperative chemotherapy. Germline V gene lookup returns CDR1 MNHNS and CDR2 SASEGT. The CDR3 has 15 residues. With 3 bases clipped from V and 7 bases from J, the junction kept 7 bases outside the gene matches. TCRdb analysed the PCR reads with MiXCR anew, one entry per CDR3 protein. This sample has about 19,000 distinct CDR3 sequences, with around 45% found just once. Time point defined: after preoperative PTX-NDP chemotherapy. Preoperative chemotherapy with paclitaxel-nedaplatin was given to patients before surgery.

The receptor comes from a human donor with esophageal squamous cell carcinoma. The donor label of this sample is uncertain. The chain uses TRBV6-1 and TRBJ2-5; 11 bases fit TRBD2. The specimen was collected from a patient given preoperative chemotherapy. In nucleotides, the CDR3 is TGTGCCAGCAGTGAGACCGGGACTAGCGGAGGGACCCAGTACTTC. This codes for CASSETGTSGGTQYF.